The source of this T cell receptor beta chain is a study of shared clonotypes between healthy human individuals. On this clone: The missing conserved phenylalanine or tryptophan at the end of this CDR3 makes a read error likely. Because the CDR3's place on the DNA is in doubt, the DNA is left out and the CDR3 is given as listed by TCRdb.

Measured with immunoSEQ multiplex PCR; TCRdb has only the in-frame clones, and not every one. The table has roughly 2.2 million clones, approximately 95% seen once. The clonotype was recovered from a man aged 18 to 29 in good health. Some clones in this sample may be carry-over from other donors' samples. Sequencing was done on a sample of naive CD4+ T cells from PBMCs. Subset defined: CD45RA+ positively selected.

CDR3 residues: CASSIWDGRSA. The V gene is TRBV21-1, the J gene TRBJ2-7; the D call in the table, TRBD2, was not verified against the DNA. TRBV21-1 is shown as a pseudogene. The CDR3 comprises 11 residues, both ends counted.